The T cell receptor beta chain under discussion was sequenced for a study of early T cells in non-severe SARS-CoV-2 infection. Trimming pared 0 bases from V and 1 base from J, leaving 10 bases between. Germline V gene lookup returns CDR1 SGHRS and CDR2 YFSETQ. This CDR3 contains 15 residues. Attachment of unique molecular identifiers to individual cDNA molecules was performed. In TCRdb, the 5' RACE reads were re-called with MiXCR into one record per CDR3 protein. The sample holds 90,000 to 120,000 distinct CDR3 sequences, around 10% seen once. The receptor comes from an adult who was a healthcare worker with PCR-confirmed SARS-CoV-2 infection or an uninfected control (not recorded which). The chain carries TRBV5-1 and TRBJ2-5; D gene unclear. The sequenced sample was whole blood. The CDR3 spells CASSLVPGAQETQYF. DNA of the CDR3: TGCGCCAGCAGCTTGGTACCCGGCGCCCAAGAGACCCAGTACTTC.